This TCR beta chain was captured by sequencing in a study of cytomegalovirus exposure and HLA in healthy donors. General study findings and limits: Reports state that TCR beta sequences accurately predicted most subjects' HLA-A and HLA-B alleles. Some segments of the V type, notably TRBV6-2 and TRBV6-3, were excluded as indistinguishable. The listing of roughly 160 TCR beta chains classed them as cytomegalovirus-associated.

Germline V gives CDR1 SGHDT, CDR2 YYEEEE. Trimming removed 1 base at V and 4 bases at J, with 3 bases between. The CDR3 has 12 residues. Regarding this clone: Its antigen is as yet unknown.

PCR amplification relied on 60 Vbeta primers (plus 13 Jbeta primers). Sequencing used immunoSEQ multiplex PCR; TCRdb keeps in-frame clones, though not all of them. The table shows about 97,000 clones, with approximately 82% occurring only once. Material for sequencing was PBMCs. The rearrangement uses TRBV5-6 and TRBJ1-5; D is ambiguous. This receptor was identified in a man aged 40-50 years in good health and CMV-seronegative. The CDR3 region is CASSLSNQPQHF. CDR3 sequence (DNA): TGTGCCAGCAGCTTGTCGAATCAGCCCCAGCATTTT.